The 28 T cell receptor beta chains reported below all come from one sample, sequenced in a study of shared clonotypes between healthy human individuals. Measured with immunoSEQ multiplex PCR; TCRdb has only the in-frame clones, and not every one. There are a few million clones in the sample; approximately 95% occur only once, and about 0.39% lies in the top ten. The material sequenced was naive CD4+ T cells from PBMCs. Subset described: CD45RA+ positively selected. These receptors all stem from a young man in good health. Some clones in this sample may be carry-over from other donors' samples.

V and J are TRBV10-3 and TRBJ2-5; 7 bases match TRBD1. The CDR3 sequence is 12 residues long. The V and J ends lost 10 bases and 5 bases, in that order; junction bases with no gene match: 7. CDR1 and CDR2 from the germline V gene are ENHRY and SYGVKD. The CDR3, as DNA: TGTGCCACCGGACAGGTGGAGGAGACCCAGTACTTC. It is translated as CATGQVEETQYF.

This chain links TRBV6-5 with TRBJ1-4; the D gene is possibly TRBD1 (6 bases). In germline, CDR1 is MNHEY, CDR2 SVGAGI. The CDR3 runs 15 residues. Trimming took off 2 bases at V and 8 bases at J, with 15 bases between the two ends. The CDR3 bases are TGTGCCAGCAGTTACGGGGGCAGGGGTTTAGAAAAACTGTTTTTT. Translating gives CASSYGGRGLEKLFF.

The chain links TRBV20-1 to TRBJ2-7; unclear D gene. Trimming cost V 6 bases and J 12 bases, with 15 bases left between them. This CDR3 region has 10 residues. The germline gives CDR1 DFQATT, CDR2 SNEGSKA (reference sequence). The CDR3 loop reads CSAVGPSTYF. CDR3 bases: TGCAGTGCAGTAGGGCCCAGTACGTACTTC.

This rearrangement joins TRBV28 to TRBJ2-2; TRBD1 or TRBD2 may be the D gene (5 bases each). CDR3 length equals 15 residues. Germline CDR1 MDHEN, CDR2 SYDVKM. The ends were cut back, 5 bases at V and 6 bases at J, with 16 bases in the middle. The CDR3 DNA reads as TGTGCCAGCAGTGGTGAGGGACCTTGGGCCGGGGAGCTGTTTTTT. Amino acids: CASSGEGPWAGELFF.

A single count supports this clone. The chain is built from TRBV6-1 and TRBJ1-4; D possibly corresponds to TRBD1 (5 bases). The CDR3 is made up of 16 amino acids. The V end lost 3 bases, the J end lost 2 bases, and 13 bases lay between the germline ends. CDR1 is MNHNS and CDR2 is SASEGT in the germline V gene. The CDR3 region has the DNA TGTGCCAGCAGTGAGGGGCCGCCGAGGACTAATGAAAAACTGTTTTTT. Protein product: CASSEGPPRTNEKLFF.

Worth noting for this clone: The same CDR3 also results from other DNA sequences found in this sample. The J gene is TRBJ1-5, the V gene TRBV15, with D hard to call. Trimming took 1 base from V and 1 from J, leaving 2 bases between them. The CDR3 extends over 13 amino acids. Germline assignment: CDR1 LNHNV and CDR2 YYDKDF (reference sequence). The CDR3 reads CATSRGSNQPQHF. The CDR3 coding sequence is TGTGCCACCAGCAGAGGAAGCAATCAGCCCCAGCATTTT. Full variable domain (rest looked up from reference TRBV15 and TRBJ1-5): DAMVIQNPRYQVTQFGKPVTLSCSQTLNHNVMYWYQQKSSQAPKLLFHYYDKDFNNEADTPDNFQSRRPNTSFCFLDIRSPGLGDTAMYLCATSRGSNQPQHFGDGTRLSIL.

This chain links TRBV5-6 with TRBJ1-2; D not certain. Deletions cut 4 bases from V and 4 bases from J, with 11 bases between. Germline V gene lookup returns CDR1 SGHDT and CDR2 YYEEEE. This CDR3 comprises 13 residues. DNA for the CDR3: TGTGCCAGCAGCCCCCGGGGAGTCTATGGCTACACCTTC. Protein product: CASSPRGVYGYTF.

The rearrangement joins TRBV30 to TRBJ2-1, with 14 bases fitting TRBD2. The ends lost 0 bases at V and 9 bases at J; junction bases unmatched: 4. Per the germline V gene, CDR1 is GTSNPN and CDR2 is SVGIG (reference sequence). The CDR3 spans 15 residues. The CDR3 DNA reads as TGTGCCTGGAGTGTAGGGACTAGCGGGAGCGGTGAGCAGTTCTTC. This translates into CAWSVGTSGSGEQFF.

The chain couples TRBV7-6 to TRBJ2-7, with 9 bases lining up with TRBD1. Losses at the gene ends were 5 bases for V and 0 bases for J; bases not matched to a gene: 5. The CDR3 has 15 amino acids. Germline V gene lookup returns CDR1 SGHVS and CDR2 FNYEAQ. In DNA form, the CDR3 reads TGTGCCAGCAGCAGAACAGGGGGCGACTCCTACGAGCAGTACTTC. Translating gives CASSRTGGDSYEQYF.

The chain combines TRBV30 with TRBJ1-5, with D possibly matching TRBD1 (5 bases). Germline CDR1 is GTSNPN and CDR2 is SVGIG (reference sequence). Trimming left V 3 bases short and J 5 bases short, with 17 bases between. CDR3 size: 15 residues. DNA for the CDR3: TGTGCCTGGAGAAAAGCCGGGGGTGAGGATCAGCCCCAGCATTTT. It codes for CAWRKAGGEDQPQHF. Complete variable domain (other parts from reference TRBV30 and TRBJ1-5): SQTIHQWPATLVQPVGSPLSLECTVEGTSNPNLYWYRQAAGRGLQLLFYSVGIGQISSEVPQNLSASRPQDRQFILSSKKLLLSDSGFYLCAWRKAGGEDQPQHFGDGTRLSIL.

This clone turned up a few times. The DNA for the CDR3 is TGTGCCAGCAGCTTAGTGGGACAGGGGAACACTGAAGCTTTCTTT. Residues: CASSLVGQGNTEAFF. The chain carries TRBV11-2 and TRBJ1-1; TRBD1 agrees at 9 bases. CDR3 length: 15 amino acids. V shed 1 base and J 1 base; nucleotides not matched to a gene: 1. Germline CDR1 SGHAT, CDR2 FQNNGV.

CDR3 sequence reads: CASSSVTGGNGELFF. DNA of the CDR3: TGCGCCAGCAGCTCTGTCACAGGGGGGAACGGGGAGCTGTTTTTT. This rearrangement joins TRBV5-1 to TRBJ2-2, with TRBD1 identical over 8 bases. The length of the CDR3 is 15 residues. With 3 bases clipped from V and 7 bases from J, the junction kept 8 bases outside the gene matches. Germline V gene lookup returns CDR1 SGHRS and CDR2 YFSETQ.

The J gene is TRBJ1-1, the V gene TRBV2; 7 nucleotides align to TRBD1. Unmatched junction bases numbered 9, after V lost 4 bases and J lost 4 bases. CDR3 length equals 15 residues. The V gene's germline CDR1 is SNHLY and CDR2 FYNNEI. Here the CDR3 reads CASSGQGGDVTEAFF. The CDR3 coding sequence is TGTGCCAGCAGTGGTCAGGGGGGGGATGTCACTGAAGCTTTCTTT.

This clone was observed a single time. DNA of the CDR3: TGTGCCTGGGGCTACAGGGCGCGAATGGGACATGGCTACACCTTC. Translating gives CAWGYRARMGHGYTF. The chain uses TRBV30 and TRBJ1-2; D might be TRBD1 (6 bases). Germline CDR1 is GTSNPN and CDR2 is SVGIG (reference sequence). V shed 5 bases and J shed 6 bases, with 22 bases lying between them. The CDR3 extends over 15 amino acids.

V and J are TRBV6-1 and TRBJ2-7; 7 bases align to TRBD2. CDR1 and CDR2 (germline): MNHNS, SASEGT. After removal of 6 bases from V and 0 bases from J, the junction contained 8 bases not matched to a gene. This CDR3 has 15 amino acids. The CDR3 DNA follows: TGTGCCAGCAGCGTAGCGGGTCTGAGCTCCTACGAGCAGTACTTC. Its translation is CASSVAGLSSYEQYF.

The chain uses TRBV18 and TRBJ2-3, with 11 bases lining up with TRBD2. Losses at the gene ends were 3 bases for V and 1 base for J; bases not matched to a gene: 9. Germline lookup yields CDR1 KGHSH and CDR2 LQKENI. The CDR3 covers 18 residues. The CDR3 DNA follows: TGTGCCAGCTCACCCTCACTAGCGGGAGTTTGGGGCACAGATACGCAGTATTTT. Residues: CASSPSLAGVWGTDTQYF.

V is TRBV27 and J is TRBJ2-2; D not resolved. CDR3 length: 14 amino acids. From germline, CDR1 is MNHEY and CDR2 SMNVEV (reference sequence). V was shortened by 7 bases and J by 4 bases, with 13 bases between the two germline ends. CDR3 region: CASTLGQPTGELFF. In DNA, the CDR3 is TGTGCCAGCACCCTGGGCCAGCCCACCGGGGAGCTGTTTTTT.

This sequence joins TRBV7-2 and TRBJ2-5, with TRBD1 matching over 9 bases. The germline V gene encodes CDR1 SGHTA and CDR2 FQGNSA. The V segment lost 5 bases and the J segment 9 bases; nucleotides outside the gene matches: 13. The length of the CDR3 is 15 residues. DNA for the CDR3: TGTGCCAGCAGCCTAGGTCGGGACAGGGCCGGGCCCCAGTACTTC. Encoded protein: CASSLGRDRAGPQYF.

This chain joins TRBV7-2 and TRBJ1-5, with TRBD1 identical over 12 bases. This CDR3 is 18 amino acids long. V shed 2 bases and J 7 bases; nucleotides not matched to a gene: 12. Germline loops: CDR1 SGHTA, CDR2 FQGNSA. CDR3 residues: CASSLRPSGTGGTQPQHF. The DNA of the CDR3 is TGTGCCAGCAGCTTAAGACCCTCTGGGACAGGGGGCACACAGCCCCAGCATTTT.

The chain couples TRBV5-8 to TRBJ2-6; no definite D call. Looked up from germline, CDR1 is SGHTS and CDR2 is YDEGEE. V was clipped by 1 base and J by 1 base, with 3 bases between them. The CDR3 has 14 amino acids. The CDR3 DNA reads TGTGCCAGCAGCTTGATGTCTGGGGCCAACGTCCTGACTTTC. Its translation is CASSLMSGANVLTF. Full variable domain (remainder filled in from reference TRBV5-8 and TRBJ2-6): EAGVTQSPTHLIKTRGQQATLRCSPISGHTSVYWYQQALGLGLQFLLWYDEGEERNRGNFPPRFSGRQFPNYSSELNVNALELEDSALYLCASSLMSGANVLTFGAGSRLTVL.

In DNA, the CDR3 is TGTGCCAGCAGCCCGGCCAGACGGGATGGCTACACCTTC. It encodes CASSPARRDGYTF. The chain couples TRBV5-5 to TRBJ1-2, with D uncertain. Trimming removed 4 bases at V and 6 bases at J, with 13 bases between. Looked up from germline, CDR1 is SGHKS and CDR2 is YYEKEE (reference sequence). This CDR3 has 13 residues.

The rearrangement links TRBV7-2 to TRBJ1-2, with D tentatively TRBD1 (5 bases). The CDR3 spans 16 residues. The V and J ends lost 0 bases and 9 bases respectively, with 20 bases between them. Germline CDR1 SGHTA, CDR2 FQGNSA. CDR3 in amino acids: CASSLAGPSRDHRYTF. In DNA, the CDR3 is TGTGCCAGCAGCTTAGCTGGGCCGTCCAGGGATCATCGCTACACCTTC.

The chain combines TRBV6-5 with TRBJ1-1; TRBD1 might be the D (6 bases). The germline gives CDR1 MNHEY, CDR2 SVGAGI. This CDR3 region has 13 residues. The V end was cut by 6 bases, the J end by 11 bases, with 19 bases between. The CDR3 DNA is TGTGCCAGCAGGCCCGATCAGGGGCGTCCGGCTTTCTTT. This translates into CASRPDQGRPAFF.

The gene calls are TRBV5-1 and TRBJ2-7; 10 bases fit TRBD1. The CDR3 length is 16 residues. The germline V gene has CDR1 SGHRS and CDR2 YFSETQ. The V and J ends lost 4 bases and 3 bases, in that order; junction bases with no gene match: 10. The CDR3 sequence: CASSQTPGQGYYEQYF. The CDR3 DNA reads TGCGCCAGCAGCCAGACCCCGGGACAGGGGTACTACGAGCAGTACTTC.

V and J are TRBV6-5 and TRBJ1-3, with D hard to call. V lost 8 bases and J 2 bases, leaving 16 bases between the germline ends. Germline values: CDR1 MNHEY, CDR2 SVGAGI. The CDR3 is 15 residues long. The CDR3 bases are TGTGCCAGCCGTTCCCCGGGAGTTGCTGGAAACACCATATATTTT. Its translation: CASRSPGVAGNTIYF.

The chain uses TRBV28 and TRBJ2-7; 9 bases fit TRBD1. This CDR3 is built from 16 residues. Trimming at V came to 3 bases and at J to 6 bases, leaving 12 bases not matched to a gene. Germline CDR1 MDHEN, CDR2 SYDVKM. The CDR3 sequence is CASSLGPGQGSSEQYF. Written as DNA, the CDR3 is TGTGCCAGCAGTTTGGGACCGGGACAGGGATCAAGCGAGCAGTACTTC.

This chain links TRBV27 with TRBJ1-2; 9 positions agree with TRBD1. CDR3 length: 13 residues. Trimming took 8 bases from V and 5 from J; bases not matched to a gene: 6. In germline, CDR1 is MNHEY, CDR2 SMNVEV (reference sequence). The CDR3 reads CASAAGTGYGYTF. CDR3 sequence (DNA): TGTGCCAGCGCAGCCGGGACAGGGTATGGCTACACCTTC.

The chain employs TRBV6-5 and TRBJ1-5; D unclear. The CDR3 runs 13 residues. The V gene's germline CDR1 is MNHEY and CDR2 SVGAGI. Trimming shortened V by 5 bases and J by 4 bases, and 9 bases separated the two germline ends. CDR3 DNA: TGTGCCAGCAGTGTCCGGGAGAATCAGCCCCAGCATTTT. This sequence encodes CASSVRENQPQHF.